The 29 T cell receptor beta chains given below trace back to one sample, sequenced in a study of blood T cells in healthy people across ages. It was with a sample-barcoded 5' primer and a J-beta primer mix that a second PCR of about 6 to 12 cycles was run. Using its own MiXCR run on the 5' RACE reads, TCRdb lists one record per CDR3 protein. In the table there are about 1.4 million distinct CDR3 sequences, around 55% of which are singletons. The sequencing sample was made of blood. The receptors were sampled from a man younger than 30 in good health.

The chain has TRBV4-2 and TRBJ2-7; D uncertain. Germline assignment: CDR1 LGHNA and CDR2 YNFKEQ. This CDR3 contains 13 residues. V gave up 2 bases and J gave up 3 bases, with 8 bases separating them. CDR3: CASSQSWDYEQYF. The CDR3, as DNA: TGTGCCAGCAGCCAATCTTGGGACTACGAGCAGTACTTC.

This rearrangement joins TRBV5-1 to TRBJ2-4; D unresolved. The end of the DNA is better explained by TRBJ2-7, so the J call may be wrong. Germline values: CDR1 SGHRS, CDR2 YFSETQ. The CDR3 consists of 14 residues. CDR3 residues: CASSASLLRYEQYF. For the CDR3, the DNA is TGCGCCAGCAGTGCATCCCTTCTCCGCTACGAGCAGTACTTC.

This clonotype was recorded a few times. CDR3 sequence: CASSQGAGAYEQYF. As DNA, the CDR3 is TGCGCCAGCAGCCAAGGAGCAGGGGCCTACGAGCAGTACTTC. This chain connects TRBV4-3 to TRBJ2-7; possible D gene TRBD1, 6 bases. Germline V lookup: CDR1 LGHNA, CDR2 YSLEER. Trimming removed 1 base at V and 2 bases at J, with 9 bases between. CDR3 length: 14 residues.

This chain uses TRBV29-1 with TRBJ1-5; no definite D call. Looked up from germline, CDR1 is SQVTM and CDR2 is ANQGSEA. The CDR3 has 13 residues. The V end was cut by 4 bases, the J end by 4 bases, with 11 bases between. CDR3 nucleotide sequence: TGCAGCGTTGGAGGTAATAGTAATCAGCCCCAGCATTTT. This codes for CSVGGNSNQPQHF. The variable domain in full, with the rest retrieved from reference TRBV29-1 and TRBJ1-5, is SAVISQKPSRDICQRGTSLTIQCQVDSQVTMMFWYRQQPGQSLTLIATANQGSEATYESGFVIDKFPISRPNLTFSTLTVSNMSPEDSSIYLCSVGGNSNQPQHFGDGTRLSIL.

This CDR3 reads CASGPLRIYGYTF. The CDR3 DNA is TGTGCCAGCGGGCCTTTACGCATCTATGGCTACACCTTC. The chain couples TRBV7-9 to TRBJ1-2, with D hard to call. CDR1 SEHNR and CDR2 FQNEAQ come from the germline V gene (reference sequence). Trimming took 8 bases from V and 4 from J, leaving 14 bases between them. This CDR3 has 13 residues.

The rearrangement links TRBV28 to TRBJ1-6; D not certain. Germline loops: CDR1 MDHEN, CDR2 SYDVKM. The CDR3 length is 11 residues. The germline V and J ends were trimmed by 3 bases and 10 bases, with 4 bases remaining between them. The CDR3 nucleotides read TGTGCCAGCAGTTTCCGGTCACCCCTCCACTTT. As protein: CASSFRSPLHF.

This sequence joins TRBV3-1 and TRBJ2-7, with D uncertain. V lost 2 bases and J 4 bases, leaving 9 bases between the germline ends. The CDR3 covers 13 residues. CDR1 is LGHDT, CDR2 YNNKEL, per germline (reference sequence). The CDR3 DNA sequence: TGTGCCAGCAGCCAAACCGAAGGGTACGAGCAGTACTTC. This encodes CASSQTEGYEQYF.

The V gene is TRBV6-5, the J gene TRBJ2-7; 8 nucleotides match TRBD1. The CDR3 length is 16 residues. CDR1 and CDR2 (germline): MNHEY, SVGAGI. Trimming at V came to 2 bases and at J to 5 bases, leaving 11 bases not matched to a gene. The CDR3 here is CASSYGGTGRNDEQYF. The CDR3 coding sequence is TGTGCCAGCAGTTACGGTGGGACAGGAAGGAACGACGAGCAGTACTTC.

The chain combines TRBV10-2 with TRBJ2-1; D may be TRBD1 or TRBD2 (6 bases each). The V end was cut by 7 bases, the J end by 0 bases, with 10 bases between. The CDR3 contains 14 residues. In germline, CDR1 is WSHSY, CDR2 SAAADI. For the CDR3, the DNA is TGCGCCAGCAAGGGGGGCGCCTCCTACAATGAGCAGTTCTTC. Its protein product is CASKGGASYNEQFF.

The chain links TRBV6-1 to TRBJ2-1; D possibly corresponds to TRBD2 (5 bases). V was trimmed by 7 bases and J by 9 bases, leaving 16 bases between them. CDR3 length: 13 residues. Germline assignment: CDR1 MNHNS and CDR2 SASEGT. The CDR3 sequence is CASIGGGWSEQFF. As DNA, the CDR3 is TGTGCCAGCATTGGAGGAGGTTGGAGTGAGCAGTTCTTC.

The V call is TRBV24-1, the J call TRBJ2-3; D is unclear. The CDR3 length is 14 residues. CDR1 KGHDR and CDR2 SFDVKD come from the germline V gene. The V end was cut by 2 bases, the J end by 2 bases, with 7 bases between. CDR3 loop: CATSDSSSTDTQYF. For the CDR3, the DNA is TGTGCCACCAGTGATTCCTCCTCCACAGATACGCAGTATTTT.

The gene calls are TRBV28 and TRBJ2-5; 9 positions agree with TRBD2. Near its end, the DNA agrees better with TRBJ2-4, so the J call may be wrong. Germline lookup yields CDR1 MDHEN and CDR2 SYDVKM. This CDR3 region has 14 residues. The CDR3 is CASSAPGLALIQYF. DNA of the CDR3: TGTGCCAGCAGTGCACCGGGACTAGCTCTCATTCAGTACTTC.

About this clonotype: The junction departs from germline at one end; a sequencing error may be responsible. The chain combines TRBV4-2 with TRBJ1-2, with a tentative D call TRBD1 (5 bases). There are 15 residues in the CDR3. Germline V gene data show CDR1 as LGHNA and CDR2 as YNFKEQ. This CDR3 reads CASSQDPTGGDGCTF. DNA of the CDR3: TGTGCCAGCAGCCAAGACCCAACTGGGGGAGATGGCTGCACCTTC.

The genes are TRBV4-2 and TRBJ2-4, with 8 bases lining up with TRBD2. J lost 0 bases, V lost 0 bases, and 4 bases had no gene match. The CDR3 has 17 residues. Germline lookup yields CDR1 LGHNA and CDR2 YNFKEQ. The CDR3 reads CASSQEVAGLAKNIQYF. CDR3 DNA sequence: TGTGCCAGCAGCCAAGAAGTAGCGGGACTAGCCAAAAACATTCAGTACTTC.

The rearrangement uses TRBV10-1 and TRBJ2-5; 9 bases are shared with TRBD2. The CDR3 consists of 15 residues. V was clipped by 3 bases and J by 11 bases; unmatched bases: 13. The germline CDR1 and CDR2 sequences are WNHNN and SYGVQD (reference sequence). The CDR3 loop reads CASSESGRTRNEQYF. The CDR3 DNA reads TGCGCCAGCAGTGAAAGCGGGAGGACTAGAAATGAGCAGTACTTC.

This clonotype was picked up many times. CDR3 in amino acids: CSVDTGYNEQFF. CDR3 nucleotides: TGCAGCGTTGACACAGGCTACAATGAGCAGTTCTTC. The V call is TRBV29-1, the J call TRBJ2-1; TRBD1 is a possible D gene (5 bases). V was pared by 3 bases and J by 3 bases, with 6 bases between. Germline CDR1 and CDR2: SQVTM and ANQGSEA. The CDR3 contains 12 residues.

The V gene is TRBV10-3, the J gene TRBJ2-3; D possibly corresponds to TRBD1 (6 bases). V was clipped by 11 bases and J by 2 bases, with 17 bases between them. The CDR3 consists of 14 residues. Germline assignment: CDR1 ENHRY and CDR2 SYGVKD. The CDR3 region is CAVQLDRSTDTQYF. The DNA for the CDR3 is TGTGCCGTCCAACTAGACAGGTCCACAGATACGCAGTATTTT.

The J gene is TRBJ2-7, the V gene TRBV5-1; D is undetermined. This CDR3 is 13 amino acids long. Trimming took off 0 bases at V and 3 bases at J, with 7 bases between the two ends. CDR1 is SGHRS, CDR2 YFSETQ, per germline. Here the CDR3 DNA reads TGCGCCAGCAGCTTGGAGTTGGACTACGAGCAGTACTTC. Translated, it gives CASSLELDYEQYF.

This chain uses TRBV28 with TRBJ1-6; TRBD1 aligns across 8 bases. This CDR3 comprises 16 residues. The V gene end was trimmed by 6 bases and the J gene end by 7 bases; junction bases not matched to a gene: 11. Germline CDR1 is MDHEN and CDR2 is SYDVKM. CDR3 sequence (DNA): TGTGCCAGCAGCGCAGCGGGCAGGGGGCTGAATTCACCCCTCCACTTT. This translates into CASSAAGRGLNSPLHF.

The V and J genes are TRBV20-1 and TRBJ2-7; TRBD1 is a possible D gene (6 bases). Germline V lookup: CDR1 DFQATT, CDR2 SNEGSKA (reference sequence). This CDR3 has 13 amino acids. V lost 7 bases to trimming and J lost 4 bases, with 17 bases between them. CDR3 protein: CSVINREFYEQYF. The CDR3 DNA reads TGCAGTGTTATAAACAGGGAATTTTACGAGCAGTACTTC.

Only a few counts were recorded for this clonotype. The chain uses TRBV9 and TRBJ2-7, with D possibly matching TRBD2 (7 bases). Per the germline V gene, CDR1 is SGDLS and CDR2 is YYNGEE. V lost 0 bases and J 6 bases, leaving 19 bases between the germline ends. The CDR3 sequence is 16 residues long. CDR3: CASSVALRGGPSEQYF. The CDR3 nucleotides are TGTGCCAGCAGCGTAGCCCTAAGGGGGGGTCCCTCCGAGCAGTACTTC.

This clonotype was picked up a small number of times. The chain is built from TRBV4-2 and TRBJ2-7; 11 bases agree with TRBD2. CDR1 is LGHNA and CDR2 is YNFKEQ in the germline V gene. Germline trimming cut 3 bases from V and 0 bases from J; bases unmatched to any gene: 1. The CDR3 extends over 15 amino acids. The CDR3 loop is CASSHGLAGSYEQYF. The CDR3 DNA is TGTGCCAGCAGCCACGGACTAGCGGGCTCCTACGAGCAGTACTTC.

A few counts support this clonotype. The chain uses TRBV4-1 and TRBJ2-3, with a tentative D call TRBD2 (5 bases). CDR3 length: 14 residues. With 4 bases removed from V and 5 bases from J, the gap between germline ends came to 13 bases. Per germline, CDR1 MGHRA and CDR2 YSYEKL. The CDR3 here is CASSPSRGIDTQYF. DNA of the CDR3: TGCGCCAGCAGCCCCTCTCGGGGTATAGATACGCAGTATTTT.

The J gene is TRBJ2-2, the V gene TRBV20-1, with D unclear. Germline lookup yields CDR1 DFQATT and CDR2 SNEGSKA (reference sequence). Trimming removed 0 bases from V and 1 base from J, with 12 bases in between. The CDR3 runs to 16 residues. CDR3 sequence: CSARDQAEWNTGELFF. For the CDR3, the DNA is TGCAGTGCTAGAGATCAGGCGGAGTGGAACACCGGGGAGCTGTTTTTT.

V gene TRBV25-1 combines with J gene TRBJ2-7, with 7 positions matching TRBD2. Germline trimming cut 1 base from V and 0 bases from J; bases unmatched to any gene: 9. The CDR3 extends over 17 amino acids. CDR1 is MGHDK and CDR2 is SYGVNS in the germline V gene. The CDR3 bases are TGTGCCAGCAGTGAATTTCGGGGCCCGGGAGGCTCCTACGAGCAGTACTTC. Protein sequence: CASSEFRGPGGSYEQYF.

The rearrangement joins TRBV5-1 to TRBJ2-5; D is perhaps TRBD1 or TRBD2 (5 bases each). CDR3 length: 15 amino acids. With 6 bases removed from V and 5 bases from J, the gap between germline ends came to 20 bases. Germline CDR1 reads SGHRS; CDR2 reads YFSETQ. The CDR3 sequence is CASTRWGIGRETQYF. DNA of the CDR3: TGCGCCAGCACTAGGTGGGGGATCGGTCGGGAGACCCAGTACTTC.

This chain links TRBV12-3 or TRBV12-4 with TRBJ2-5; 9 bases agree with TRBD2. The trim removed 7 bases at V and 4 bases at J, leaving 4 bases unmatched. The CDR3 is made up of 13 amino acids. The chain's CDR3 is CASIGAGGETQYF. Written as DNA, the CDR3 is TGTGCCAGCATCGGAGCGGGGGGAGAGACCCAGTACTTC.

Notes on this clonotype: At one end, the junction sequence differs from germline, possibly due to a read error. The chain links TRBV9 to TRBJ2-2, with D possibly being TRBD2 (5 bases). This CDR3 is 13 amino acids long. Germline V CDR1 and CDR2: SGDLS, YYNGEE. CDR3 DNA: TGTGCCAGCAACGCACAGAACACCGGGGATCTGTTTTTT. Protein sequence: CASNAQNTGDLFF. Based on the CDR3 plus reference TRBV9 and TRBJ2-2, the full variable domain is DSGVTQTPKHLITATGQRVTLRCSPRSGDLSVYWYQQSLDQGLQFLIQYYNGEERAKGNILERFSAQQFPDLHSELNLSSLELGDSALYFCASNAQNTGDLFFGEGSRLTVL.

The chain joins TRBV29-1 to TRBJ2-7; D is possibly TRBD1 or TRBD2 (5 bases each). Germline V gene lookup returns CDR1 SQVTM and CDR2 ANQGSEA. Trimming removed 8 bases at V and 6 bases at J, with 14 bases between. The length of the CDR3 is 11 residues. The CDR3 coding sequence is TGCAGCAGAGGGACGGCAGGCGAGCAGTACTTC. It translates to CSRGTAGEQYF.